The 3 T cell receptor beta chains given below trace back to one sample, sequenced in a study of OX40 agonist ivuxolimab in advanced cancers. Produced via immunoSEQ multiplex PCR; TCRdb's table is partial and in-frame only. The sample lists approximately 32,000 clones, over 75% seen once, with about 54% in the top ten. The specimen was CD4+ or CD8+ T cells sorted from blood, collected in a trial of the OX40 agonist ivuxolimab. These TCRs come from an adult with an advanced solid tumor such as melanoma, head and neck, liver or kidney cancer.

This chain uses TRBV6-4 with TRBJ1-3, with TRBD1 matching over 12 bases. Germline loops: CDR1 MRHNA, CDR2 SNTAGT. The V gene end was trimmed by 10 bases and the J gene end by 0 bases; junction bases not matched to a gene: 10. CDR3 length equals 17 residues. The CDR3 DNA reads TGTGCCATTAGACCGGGACAGGGGGCTGTCTCTGGAAACACCATATATTTT. Its translation: CAIRPGQGAVSGNTIYF.

The V and J genes are TRBV6-4 and TRBJ2-7, with D possibly matching TRBD1 (7 bases). The CDR3 is 15 residues long. The germline gives CDR1 MRHNA, CDR2 SNTAGT. V was shortened by 3 bases and J by 2 bases, with 14 bases between the two germline ends. The chain's CDR3 is CASSEDQGGPYEQYF. The CDR3 DNA sequence: TGTGCCAGCAGTGAGGATCAGGGGGGCCCCTACGAGCAGTACTTC.

The gene calls are TRBV11-1 and TRBJ2-7; weak D call: TRBD1 (6 bases). From germline, CDR1 is SGHAT and CDR2 FQDESV (reference sequence). This CDR3 has 15 residues. V dropped 1 base and J dropped 3 bases, with 13 bases sitting between them. The chain's CDR3 is CASSLERRDIYEQYF. DNA of the CDR3: TGTGCCAGCAGCTTAGAACGCCGGGACATCTACGAGCAGTACTTC.